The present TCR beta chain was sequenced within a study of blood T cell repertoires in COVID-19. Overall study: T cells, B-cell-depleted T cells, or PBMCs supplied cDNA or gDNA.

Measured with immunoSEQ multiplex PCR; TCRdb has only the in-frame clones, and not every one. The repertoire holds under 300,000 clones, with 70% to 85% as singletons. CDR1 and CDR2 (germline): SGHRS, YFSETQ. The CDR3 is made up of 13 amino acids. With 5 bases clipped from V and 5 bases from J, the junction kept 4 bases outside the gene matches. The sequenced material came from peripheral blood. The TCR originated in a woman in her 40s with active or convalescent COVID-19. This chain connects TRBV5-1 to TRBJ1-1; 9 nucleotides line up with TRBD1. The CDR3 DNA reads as TGCGCCAGCAGTGGACAGGGGTATACTGAAGCTTTCTTT. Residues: CASSGQGYTEAFF.